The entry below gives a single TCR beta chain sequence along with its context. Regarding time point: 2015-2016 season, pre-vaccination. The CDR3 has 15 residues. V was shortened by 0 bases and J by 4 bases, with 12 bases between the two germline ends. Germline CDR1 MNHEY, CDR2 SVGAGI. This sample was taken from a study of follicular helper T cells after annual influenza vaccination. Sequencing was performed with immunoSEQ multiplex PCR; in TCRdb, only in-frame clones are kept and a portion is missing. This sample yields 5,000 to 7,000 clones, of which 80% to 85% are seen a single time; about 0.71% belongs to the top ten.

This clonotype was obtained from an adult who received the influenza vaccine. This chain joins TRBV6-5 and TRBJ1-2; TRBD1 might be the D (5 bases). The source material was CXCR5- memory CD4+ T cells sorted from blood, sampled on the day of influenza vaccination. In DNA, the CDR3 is TGTGCCAGCAGTTACTCCGGGACGGGAGGCTATGGCTACACCTTC. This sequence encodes CASSYSGTGGYGYTF.